These T cell receptor beta chains were read from a single sample in a study of blood T cell repertoires in COVID-19. This table comes from immunoSEQ multiplex PCR, and its TCRdb copy is limited to in-frame clones, with some not included. The repertoire holds 150,000 or so clones, roughly 84% seen once, with less than 4% in the top ten. What was sequenced was peripheral blood. These receptors all come from a woman aged 60-70 years with acute or convalescent COVID-19. The CDR3 runs from the conserved cysteine through the conserved F or W. The D gene is left open where the match is weak. Size is omitted from some rows. Given values are once, few, many or a class for expanded clones.

CDR3aa | CDR3nt | j_gene | v_gene | abundance | d_gene
CASSIFGRESNQPQHF | TGTGCCAGTAGTATTTTTGGCAGGGAAAGCAATCAGCCCCAGCATTTT | TRBJ1-5 | TRBV19 | - | -
CASSEPDTYNEQFF | TGTGCCAGCAGTGAACCGGACACCTACAATGAGCAGTTCTTC | TRBJ2-1 | TRBV2 | once | -
CASSVVAGGATDTQYF | TGTGCCAGCAGCGTAGTTGCGGGAGGGGCCACAGATACGCAGTATTTT | TRBJ2-3 | TRBV9 | - | TRBD2
CATSRGHGQRNEKLFF | TGTGCCACCAGCAGAGGGCACGGACAACGTAATGAAAAACTGTTTTTT | TRBJ1-4 | TRBV15 | - | -
CASSLTGNRYEQYF | TGTGCCAGCAGTTTGACAGGGAACCGCTACGAGCAGTACTTC | TRBJ2-7 | TRBV6-5 | - | TRBD1
CASSLARGILDSNGANVLTF | TGTGCCAGCAGCTTAGCGCGGGGTATCTTGGACTCTAATGGGGCCAACGTCCTGACTTTC | TRBJ2-6 | TRBV7-8 | - | -
CASSVGTGEVEKLFF | TGTGCCAGCAGCGTAGGGACAGGGGAGGTTGAAAAACTGTTTTTT | TRBJ1-4 | TRBV9 | - | TRBD1
CSTIPGQGTEAFF | TGCAGCACCATCCCGGGACAGGGTACTGAAGCTTTCTTT | TRBJ1-1 | TRBV29-1 | - | TRBD1
CASSRTPTGNGVGYEQYF | TGTGCCAGCAGCCGGACTCCGACAGGGAACGGGGTAGGGTACGAGCAGTACTTC | TRBJ2-7 | TRBV3-1/TRBV3-2 | - | TRBD1
CASSVADTQYF | TGTGCCAGCAGCGTCGCAGATACGCAGTATTTT | TRBJ2-3 | TRBV9 | - | -
CASTGVRNQPQHF | TGTGCCAGCACGGGAGTCAGGAATCAGCCCCAGCATTTT | TRBJ1-5 | TRBV2 | once | -
CSARDRTYEQYF | TGCAGCGCCAGGGACAGAACCTACGAGCAGTACTTC | TRBJ2-7 | TRBV29-1 | - | TRBD1
CASSRPRVADGYTF | TGTGCCAGCAGTCGGCCGAGGGTCGCGGATGGCTACACCTTC | TRBJ1-2 | TRBV28 | - | -
CASITGVNTEAFF | TGTGCCTCTATAACGGGAGTGAACACTGAAGCTTTCTTT | TRBJ1-1 | TRBV28 | few | -
CASSIGWIAGGSDTQYF | TGTGCCAGTAGTATAGGTTGGATAGCGGGAGGATCAGATACGCAGTATTTT | TRBJ2-3 | TRBV19 | - | TRBD2